Presented here are 15 T cell receptor beta chains from one specimen sequenced in a study of cytomegalovirus exposure and HLA in healthy donors. The study ran its PCR with 60 Vbeta and 13 Jbeta primers. This table comes from immunoSEQ multiplex PCR, and its TCRdb copy is limited to in-frame clones, with some not included. Its table records approximately 110,000 clones. The material sequenced was PBMCs. Receptor source: a man in his forties or fifties in good health and CMV-seronegative.

The chain carries TRBV19 and TRBJ1-5; D is ambiguous. Germline loops: CDR1 LNHDA, CDR2 SQIVND (reference sequence). The CDR3 length is 15 residues. V lost 7 bases and J 1 base, leaving 14 bases between the germline ends. The CDR3: CASTAEWRSNQPQHF. CDR3 sequence (DNA): TGTGCCAGTACCGCGGAGTGGCGGAGCAATCAGCCCCAGCATTTT.

The chain joins TRBV29-1 to TRBJ2-7, with a possible D match to TRBD1 (5 bases). Germline V gives CDR1 SQVTM, CDR2 ANQGSEA. The CDR3 spans 12 residues. The V gene lost 4 bases and the J gene lost 4 bases, with 11 bases spanning the gap. CDR3 DNA sequence: TGCAGCGTTGTTGGACATTTATACGAGCAGTACTTC. Translating it yields CSVVGHLYEQYF.

V and J are TRBV6-1 and TRBJ2-6; no clear D gene. Trimming left V 6 bases short and J 3 bases short, with 9 bases between. This CDR3 region has 14 residues. From germline, CDR1 is MNHNS and CDR2 SASEGT. The chain's CDR3 is CASRRLLGANVLTF. As DNA, the CDR3 is TGTGCCAGCAGACGCCTACTTGGGGCCAACGTCCTGACTTTC.

CDR3 region: CASSPTGLGEKLFF. In DNA form, the CDR3 reads TGTGCCAGCAGTCCGACAGGGCTCGGTGAAAAACTGTTTTTT. V usage is TRBV6-5 and J usage is TRBJ1-4, with TRBD1 identical over 7 bases. Germline lookup yields CDR1 MNHEY and CDR2 SVGAGI. With 5 bases clipped from V and 7 bases from J, the junction kept 7 bases outside the gene matches. There are 14 residues in the CDR3.

This chain uses TRBV7-9 with TRBJ1-3; TRBD1 matches at 7 bases. The CDR3 loop spans 18 amino acids. Germline V gene data show CDR1 as SEHNR and CDR2 as FQNEAQ (reference sequence). Trimming took 5 bases from V and 0 from J; bases not matched to a gene: 13. Here the CDR3 reads CASSPPGQPIYSGNTIYF. The CDR3 DNA reads as TGTGCCAGCAGCCCTCCGGGACAGCCGATCTACTCTGGAAACACCATATATTTT.

V and J are TRBV5-1 and TRBJ2-1; 11 nucleotides line up with TRBD2. The V and J ends lost 7 bases and 6 bases, in that order; junction bases with no gene match: 3. This CDR3 has 13 amino acids. Germline CDR1 reads SGHRS; CDR2 reads YFSETQ. For the CDR3, the DNA is TGCGCCAGCGGGACTAGCGGATCCAATGAGCAGTTCTTC. Amino acid sequence: CASGTSGSNEQFF.

This chain joins TRBV18 and TRBJ2-5; 7 bases map to TRBD2. Germline trimming cut 1 base from V and 4 bases from J; bases unmatched to any gene: 6. CDR3 length: 15 residues. Germline V gives CDR1 KGHSH, CDR2 LQKENI. The CDR3 here is CASSPREGLVETQYF. CDR3 bases: TGTGCCAGCTCACCACGGGAGGGTTTGGTAGAGACCCAGTACTTC.

V is TRBV10-3 and J is TRBJ2-1; 7 bases are a match to TRBD2. Germline V lookup: CDR1 ENHRY, CDR2 SYGVKD. V was clipped by 3 bases and J by 7 bases; unmatched bases: 3. CDR3 length: 13 amino acids. In DNA, the CDR3 is TGTGCCATCAGTGAAGGGAGGGAGAATGAGCAGTTCTTC. It yields the protein CAISEGRENEQFF.

V and J are TRBV4-1 and TRBJ2-3; 8 positions agree with TRBD2. The CDR3 contains 15 residues. V lost 1 base, J lost 6 bases, and 6 bases stayed unmatched. The germline CDR1 and CDR2 sequences are MGHRA and YSYEKL. The CDR3 protein is CASSQVELAADTQYF. The CDR3 DNA is TGCGCCAGCAGCCAAGTTGAACTAGCGGCGGATACGCAGTATTTT.

This rearrangement joins TRBV7-2 to TRBJ1-1; the D is unclear. Trimming removed 1 base at V and 0 bases at J, with 9 bases between. CDR1 and CDR2 (germline): SGHTA, FQGNSA. This CDR3 is 15 amino acids long. This CDR3 is CASSLVAGMNTEAFF. The CDR3 DNA sequence: TGTGCCAGCAGCTTAGTGGCGGGGATGAACACTGAAGCTTTCTTT.

The chain has TRBV7-8 and TRBJ2-2, with D unclear. Looked up from germline, CDR1 is SGHVS and CDR2 is FQNEAQ. V lost 3 bases and J lost 6, with 17 bases in between. CDR3 size: 16 residues. This CDR3 reads CASSLRRFSVSGELFF. The CDR3 DNA reads TGTGCCAGCAGCTTGAGGAGATTCAGTGTGTCCGGGGAGCTGTTTTTT.

V usage is TRBV5-1 and J usage is TRBJ1-1, with D maybe TRBD1 (6 bases). This CDR3 spans 15 amino acids. With 4 bases removed from V and 0 bases from J, the gap between germline ends came to 13 bases. The germline V gene has CDR1 SGHRS and CDR2 YFSETQ. As DNA, the CDR3 is TGCGCCAGCAGCCCAGCCGGACAGCTGAACACTGAAGCTTTCTTT. Encoded protein: CASSPAGQLNTEAFF.

The chain combines TRBV7-6 with TRBJ2-3, with TRBD1 matching 9 bases. This CDR3 spans 17 amino acids. The ends lost 5 bases at V and 0 bases at J; junction bases unmatched: 9. CDR1 and CDR2 from the germline V gene are SGHVS and FNYEAQ. DNA of the CDR3: TGTGCCAGCAGCCAGAGATCACAGGGGGCCAGCACAGATACGCAGTATTTT. Translated, it gives CASSQRSQGASTDTQYF.

This chain joins TRBV6-1 and TRBJ2-7; possibly TRBD2 for D (6 bases). The CDR3 is 13 amino acids. Germline V gene lookup returns CDR1 MNHNS and CDR2 SASEGT. Trimming pared 4 bases from V and 4 bases from J, leaving 11 bases between. The CDR3 DNA is TGTGCCAGCAGTGGCCGGGAGATATACGAGCAGTACTTC. This sequence encodes CASSGREIYEQYF.

The V and J genes are TRBV20-1 and TRBJ2-3; D not resolved. Trimming shortened V by 5 bases and J by 2 bases, and 5 bases separated the two germline ends. Germline lookup yields CDR1 DFQATT and CDR2 SNEGSKA (reference sequence). The CDR3 is made up of 11 amino acids. The DNA for the CDR3 is TGCAGTGCTCTCCCCACAGATACGCAGTATTTT. It yields the protein CSALPTDTQYF.